This TCR beta chain is from a study of T-cell memory formation after mild COVID-19. Turning to the study itself: In these data, TCR clusters were largely donor specific. Overall study findings and caveats: A subset of responding clones appeared in pre-infection memory, suggesting cross-reactive memory joined.

Germline loops: CDR1 SGHAT, CDR2 FQNNGV. This CDR3 is 12 amino acids long. With 1 base removed from V and 8 bases from J, the gap between germline ends came to 7 bases. A few counts support this clonotype. Its antigen is currently unknown. cDNA libraries for TCR alpha and TCR beta, carrying sample barcodes and UMIs, came from 5'RACE with constant-segment primers. TCRdb passed the 5' RACE reads through MiXCR, listing each CDR3 protein once. The table lists about 360,000 distinct CDR3 sequences, about an eighth of them singletons, with about 22% in the top ten. The clonotype was recovered from a man aged 18 to 29 who had mild COVID-19 (a few samples of this study predate the infection). Cell type and time point are not known. V and J are TRBV11-2 and TRBJ2-3; D not resolved. Specimen: PBMCs or a T cell subset sorted from them (not recorded which). The CDR3 protein is CASSLGWGTQYF. Written as DNA, the CDR3 is TGTGCCAGCAGCTTAGGGTGGGGTACGCAGTATTTT.